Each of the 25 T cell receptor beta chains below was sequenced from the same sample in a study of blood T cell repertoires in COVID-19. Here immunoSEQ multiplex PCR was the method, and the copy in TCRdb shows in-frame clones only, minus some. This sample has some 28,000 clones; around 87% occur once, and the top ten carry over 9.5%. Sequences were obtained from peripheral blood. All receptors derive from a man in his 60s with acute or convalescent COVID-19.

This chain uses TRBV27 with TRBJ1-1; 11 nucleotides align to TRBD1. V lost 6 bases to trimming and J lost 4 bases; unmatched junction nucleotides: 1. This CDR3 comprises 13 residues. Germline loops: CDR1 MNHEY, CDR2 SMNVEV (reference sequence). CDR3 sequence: CASRGTGGTEAFF. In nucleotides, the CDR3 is TGTGCCAGCAGGGGGACAGGGGGCACTGAAGCTTTCTTT.

The CDR3 sequence: CASSRTGDGYTF. CDR3 bases: TGTGCCAGCAGCAGGACAGGGGATGGCTACACCTTC. J is TRBJ1-2 and V is TRBV12-3 or TRBV12-4; 9 bases fit TRBD1. The CDR3 runs 12 residues. V shed 6 bases and J 6 bases; nucleotides not matched to a gene: 2.

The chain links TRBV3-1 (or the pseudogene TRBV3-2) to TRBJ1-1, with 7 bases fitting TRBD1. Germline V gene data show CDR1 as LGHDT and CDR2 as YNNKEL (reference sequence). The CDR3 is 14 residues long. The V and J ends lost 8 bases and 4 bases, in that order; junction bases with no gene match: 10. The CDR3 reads CASCTGVGSTEAFF. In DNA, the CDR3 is TGTGCCAGCTGCACAGGGGTGGGGAGCACTGAAGCTTTCTTT.

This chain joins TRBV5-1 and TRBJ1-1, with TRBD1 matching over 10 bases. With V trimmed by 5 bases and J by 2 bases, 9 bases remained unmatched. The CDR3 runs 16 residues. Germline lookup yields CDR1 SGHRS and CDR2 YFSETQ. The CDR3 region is CASRTGTGVGNTEAFF. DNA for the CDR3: TGCGCCAGCAGGACCGGGACAGGGGTGGGAAACACTGAAGCTTTCTTT. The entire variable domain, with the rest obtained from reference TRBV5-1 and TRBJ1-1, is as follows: KAGVTQTPRYLIKTRGQQVTLSCSPISGHRSVSWYQQTPGQGLQFLFEYFSETQRNKGNFPGRFSGRQFSNSRSEMNVSTLELGDSALYLCASRTGTGVGNTEAFFGQGTRLTVV.

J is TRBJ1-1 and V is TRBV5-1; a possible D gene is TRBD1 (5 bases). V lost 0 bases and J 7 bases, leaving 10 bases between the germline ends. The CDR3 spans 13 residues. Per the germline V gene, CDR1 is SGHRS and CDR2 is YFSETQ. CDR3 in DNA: TGCGCCAGCAGCTTGGGGCTCGACAGTGAAGCTTTCTTT. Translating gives CASSLGLDSEAFF.

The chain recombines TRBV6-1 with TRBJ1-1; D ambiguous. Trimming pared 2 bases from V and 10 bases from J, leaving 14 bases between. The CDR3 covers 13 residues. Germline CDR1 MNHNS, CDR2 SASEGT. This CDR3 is CASSEFKSSGAFF. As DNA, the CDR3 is TGTGCCAGCAGTGAATTTAAATCTAGTGGAGCTTTCTTT.

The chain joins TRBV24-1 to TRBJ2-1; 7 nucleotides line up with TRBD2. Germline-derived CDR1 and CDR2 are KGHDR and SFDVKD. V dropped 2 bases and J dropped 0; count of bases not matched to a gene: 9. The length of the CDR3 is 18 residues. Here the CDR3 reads CATSDWGNGGSSYNEQFF. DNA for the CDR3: TGTGCCACCAGTGATTGGGGTAACGGGGGGAGCTCCTACAATGAGCAGTTCTTC.

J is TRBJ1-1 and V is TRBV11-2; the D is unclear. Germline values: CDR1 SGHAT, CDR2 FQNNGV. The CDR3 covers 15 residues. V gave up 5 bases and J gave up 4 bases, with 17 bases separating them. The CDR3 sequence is CASSRVGSLGTEAFF. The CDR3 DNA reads TGTGCCAGCAGCCGGGTGGGGAGTTTGGGCACTGAAGCTTTCTTT.

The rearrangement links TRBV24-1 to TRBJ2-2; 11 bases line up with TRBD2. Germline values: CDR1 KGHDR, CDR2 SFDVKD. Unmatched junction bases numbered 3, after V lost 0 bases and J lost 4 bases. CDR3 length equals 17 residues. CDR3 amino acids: CATSDLQLAGVTGELFF. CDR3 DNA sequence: TGTGCCACCAGTGATTTGCAACTAGCGGGAGTCACCGGGGAGCTGTTTTTT.

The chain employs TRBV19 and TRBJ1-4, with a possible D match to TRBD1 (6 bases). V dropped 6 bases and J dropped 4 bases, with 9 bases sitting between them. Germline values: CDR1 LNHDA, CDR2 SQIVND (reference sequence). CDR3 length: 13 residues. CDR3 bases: TGTGCCAGTAGCGGGACACATAATGAAAAACTGTTTTTT. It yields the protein CASSGTHNEKLFF.

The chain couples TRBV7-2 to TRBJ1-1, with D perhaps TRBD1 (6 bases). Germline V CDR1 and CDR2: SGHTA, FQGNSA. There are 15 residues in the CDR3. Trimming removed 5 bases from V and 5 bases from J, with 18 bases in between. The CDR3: CASSAITGRGTEAFF. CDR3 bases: TGTGCCAGCAGCGCCATAACAGGGAGAGGGACTGAAGCTTTCTTT.

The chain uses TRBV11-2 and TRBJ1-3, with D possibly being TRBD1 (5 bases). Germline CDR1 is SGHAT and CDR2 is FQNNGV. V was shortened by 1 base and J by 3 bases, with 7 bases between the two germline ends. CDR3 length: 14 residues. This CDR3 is CASSLGRDGNTIYF. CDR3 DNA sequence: TGTGCCAGCAGCTTAGGCAGGGATGGAAACACCATATATTTT.

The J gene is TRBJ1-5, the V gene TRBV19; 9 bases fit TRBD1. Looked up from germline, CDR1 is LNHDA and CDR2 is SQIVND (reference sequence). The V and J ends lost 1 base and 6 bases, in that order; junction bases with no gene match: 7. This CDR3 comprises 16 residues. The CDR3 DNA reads TGTGCCAGTAGTATAGGTACAGGGGGCGCGGGTCAGCCCCAGCATTTT. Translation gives CASSIGTGGAGQPQHF.

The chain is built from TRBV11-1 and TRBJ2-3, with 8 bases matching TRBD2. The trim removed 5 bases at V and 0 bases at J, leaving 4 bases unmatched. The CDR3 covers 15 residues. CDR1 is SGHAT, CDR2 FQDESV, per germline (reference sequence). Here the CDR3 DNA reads TGTGCCAGCAGCCCCAGACTAGCGAGCACAGATACGCAGTATTTT. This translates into CASSPRLASTDTQYF.

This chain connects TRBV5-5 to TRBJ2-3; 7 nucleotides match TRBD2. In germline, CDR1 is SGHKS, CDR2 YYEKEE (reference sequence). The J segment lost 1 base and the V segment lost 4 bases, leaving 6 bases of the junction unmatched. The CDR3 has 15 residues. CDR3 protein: CASSPAGVRTDTQYF. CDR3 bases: TGTGCCAGCAGCCCCGCGGGGGTCCGCACAGATACGCAGTATTTT. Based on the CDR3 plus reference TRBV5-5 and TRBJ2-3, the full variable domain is DAGVTQSPTHLIKTRGQQVTLRCSPISGHKSVSWYQQVLGQGPQFIFQYYEKEERGRGNFPDRFSARQFPNYSSELNVNALLLGDSALYLCASSPAGVRTDTQYFGPGTRLTVL.

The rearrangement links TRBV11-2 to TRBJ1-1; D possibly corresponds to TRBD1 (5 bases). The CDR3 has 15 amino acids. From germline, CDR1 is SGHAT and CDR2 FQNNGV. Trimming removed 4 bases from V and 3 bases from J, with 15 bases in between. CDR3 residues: CASSSRVYEYTEAFF. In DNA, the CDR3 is TGTGCCAGCAGCTCCAGGGTGTATGAGTACACTGAAGCTTTCTTT.

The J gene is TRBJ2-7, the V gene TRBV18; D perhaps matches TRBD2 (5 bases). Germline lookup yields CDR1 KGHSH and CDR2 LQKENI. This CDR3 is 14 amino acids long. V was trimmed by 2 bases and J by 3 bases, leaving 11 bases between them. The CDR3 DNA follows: TGTGCCAGCTCACCAATGGGAAGCGGCTACGAGCAGTACTTC. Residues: CASSPMGSGYEQYF. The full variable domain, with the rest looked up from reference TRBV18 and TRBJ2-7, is NAGVMQNPRHLVRRRGQEARLRCSPMKGHSHVYWYRQLPEEGLKFMVYLQKENIIDESGMPKERFSAEFPKEGPSILRIQQVVRGDSAAYFCASSPMGSGYEQYFGPGTRLTVT.

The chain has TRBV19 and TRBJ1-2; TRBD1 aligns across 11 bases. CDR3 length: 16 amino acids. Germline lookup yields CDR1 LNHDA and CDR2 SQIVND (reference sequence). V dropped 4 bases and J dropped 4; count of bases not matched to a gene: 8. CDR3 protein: CASSKARTGGSYGYTF. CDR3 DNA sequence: TGTGCCAGTAGTAAAGCTCGGACAGGGGGCAGCTATGGCTACACCTTC.

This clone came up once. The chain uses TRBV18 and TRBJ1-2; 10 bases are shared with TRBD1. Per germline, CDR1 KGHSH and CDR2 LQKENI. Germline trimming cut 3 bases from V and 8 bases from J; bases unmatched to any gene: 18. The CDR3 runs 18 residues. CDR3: CASSPQESGTGAFWGYTF. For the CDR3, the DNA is TGTGCCAGCTCACCGCAAGAGTCCGGGACAGGGGCCTTCTGGGGCTACACCTTC.

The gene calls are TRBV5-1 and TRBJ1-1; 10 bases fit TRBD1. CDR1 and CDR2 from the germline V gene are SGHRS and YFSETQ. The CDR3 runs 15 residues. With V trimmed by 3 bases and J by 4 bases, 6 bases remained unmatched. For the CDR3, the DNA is TGCGCCAGCAGCTCGCGACAGGGGGCGAGCACTGAAGCTTTCTTT. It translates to CASSSRQGASTEAFF.

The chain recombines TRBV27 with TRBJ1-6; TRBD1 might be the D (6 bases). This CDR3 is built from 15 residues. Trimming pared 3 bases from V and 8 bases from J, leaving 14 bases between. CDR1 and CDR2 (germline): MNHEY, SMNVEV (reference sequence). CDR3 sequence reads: CASSFRRTEHSPLHF. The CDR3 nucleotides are TGTGCCAGCAGTTTCCGCAGGACAGAGCATTCACCCCTCCACTTT.

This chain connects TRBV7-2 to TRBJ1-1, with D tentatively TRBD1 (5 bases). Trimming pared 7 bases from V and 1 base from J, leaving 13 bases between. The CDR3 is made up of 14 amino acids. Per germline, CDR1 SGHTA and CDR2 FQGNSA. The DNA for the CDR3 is TGTGCCAGCATCTCCGGGAGGGGGAACACTGAAGCTTTCTTT. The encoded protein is CASISGRGNTEAFF.

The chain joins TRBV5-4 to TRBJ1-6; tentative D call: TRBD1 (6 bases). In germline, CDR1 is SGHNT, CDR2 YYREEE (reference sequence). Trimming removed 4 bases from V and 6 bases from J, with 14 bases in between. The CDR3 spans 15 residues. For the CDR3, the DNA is TGTGCCAGCAGCAGAAATCAGGGGAGTAATTCACCCCTCCACTTT. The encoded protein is CASSRNQGSNSPLHF.

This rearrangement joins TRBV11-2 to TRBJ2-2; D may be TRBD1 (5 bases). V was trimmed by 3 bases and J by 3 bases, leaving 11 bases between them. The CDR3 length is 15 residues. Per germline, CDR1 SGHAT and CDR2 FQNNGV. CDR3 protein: CASSFKGSYTGELFF. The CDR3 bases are TGTGCCAGCAGCTTTAAGGGGTCTTACACCGGGGAGCTGTTTTTT.

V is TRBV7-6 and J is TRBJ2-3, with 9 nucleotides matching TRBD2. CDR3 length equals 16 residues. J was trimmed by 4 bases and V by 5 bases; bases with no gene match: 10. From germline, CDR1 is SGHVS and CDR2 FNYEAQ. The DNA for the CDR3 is TGTGCCAGCAGCCAAAGCGGGGGGTCTTTCTCAGATACGCAGTATTTT. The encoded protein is CASSQSGGSFSDTQYF.